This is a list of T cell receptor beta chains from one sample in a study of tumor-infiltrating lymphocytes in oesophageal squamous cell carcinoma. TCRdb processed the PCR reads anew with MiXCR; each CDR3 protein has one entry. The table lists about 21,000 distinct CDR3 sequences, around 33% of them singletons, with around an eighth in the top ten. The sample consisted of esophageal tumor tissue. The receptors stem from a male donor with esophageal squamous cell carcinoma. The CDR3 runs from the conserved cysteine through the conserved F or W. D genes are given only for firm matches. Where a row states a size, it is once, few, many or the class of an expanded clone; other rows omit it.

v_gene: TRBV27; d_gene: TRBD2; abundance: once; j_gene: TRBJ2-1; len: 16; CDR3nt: TGTGCCAGTTGGGAGCGGGGGGGACAGCACCACAATGAGCAGTTCTTC; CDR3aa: CASWERGGQHHNEQFF
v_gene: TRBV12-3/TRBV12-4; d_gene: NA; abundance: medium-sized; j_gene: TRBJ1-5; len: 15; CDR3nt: TGTGCCAGCAGTCGATGGGCAGGGAACAATCAGCCCCAGCATTTT; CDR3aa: CASSRWAGNNQPQHF
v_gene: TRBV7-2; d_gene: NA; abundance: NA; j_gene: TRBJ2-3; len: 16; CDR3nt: TGTGCCAGCAGCCCGATACGCTCGGGAGTTTCAGATACGCAGTATTTT; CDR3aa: CASSPIRSGVSDTQYF
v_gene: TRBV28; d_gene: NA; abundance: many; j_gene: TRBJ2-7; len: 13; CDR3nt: TGTGCCAGCAACTGGGACAAAGGCTACGAGCAGTACTTC; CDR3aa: CASNWDKGYEQYF
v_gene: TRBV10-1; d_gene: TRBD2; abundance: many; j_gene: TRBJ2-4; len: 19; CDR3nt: TGCGCCAGCAGTGAATACCTGGGGGGAGGGCATATCTATAATTCACCCCTCCACTTC; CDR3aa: CASSEYLGGGHIYNSPLHF
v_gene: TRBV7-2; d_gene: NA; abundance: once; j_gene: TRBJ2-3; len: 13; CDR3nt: TGTGCCAGCAGCTTATCACTCTTTGATACGCAGTATTTT; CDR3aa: CASSLSLFDTQYF
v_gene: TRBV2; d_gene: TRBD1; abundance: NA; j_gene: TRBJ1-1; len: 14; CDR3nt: TGTGCCAGCAGGGAAAGGGGGACAGGGACTGAAGCTTTCTTT; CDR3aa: CASRERGTGTEAFF
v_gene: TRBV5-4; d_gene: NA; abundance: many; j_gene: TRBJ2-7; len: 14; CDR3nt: TGCGCCAGCAGCTTGGCTGAAAGGCCCTACGAGCAGTACTTC; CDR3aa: CASSLAERPYEQYF
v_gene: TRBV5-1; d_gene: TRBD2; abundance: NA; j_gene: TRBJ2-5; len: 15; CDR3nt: TGCGCCAGCAGCTTGGACCCTAGCGGGAGGGCCGGTCTGTACTTC; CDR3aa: CASSLDPSGRAGLYF
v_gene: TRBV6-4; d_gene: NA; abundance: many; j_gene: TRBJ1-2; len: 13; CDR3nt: TGTGCCAGCAGTGACTCCCTGGGAGGGGGCTACACCTTC; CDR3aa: CASSDSLGGGYTF
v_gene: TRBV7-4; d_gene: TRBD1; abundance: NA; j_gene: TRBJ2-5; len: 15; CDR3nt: TGTGCCAGCAGCTTTGGACAGGCGTCCCAAGAGACCCAGTACTTC; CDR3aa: CASSFGQASQETQYF
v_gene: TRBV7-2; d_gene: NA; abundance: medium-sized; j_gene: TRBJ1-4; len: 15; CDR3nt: TGTGCCAGCAGCTCACAGGGAGGGAATACTGAAAAACTGTTTTTT; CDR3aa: CASSSQGGNTEKLFF
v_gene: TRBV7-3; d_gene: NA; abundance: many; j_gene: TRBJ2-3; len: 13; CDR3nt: TGTGCCAGCAGCCAAAGACCATCAGATACGCAGTATTTT; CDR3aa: CASSQRPSDTQYF
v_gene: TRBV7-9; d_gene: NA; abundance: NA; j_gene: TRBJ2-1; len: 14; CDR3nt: TGTGCCAGCAGTCCTACTGCCTCCTACAATGAGCAGTTCTTC; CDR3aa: CASSPTASYNEQFF
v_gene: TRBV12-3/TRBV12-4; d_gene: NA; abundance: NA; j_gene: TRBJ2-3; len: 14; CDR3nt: TGTGCCAGCAGTTTTACCGGGGGCAGTGAAAAACTGGATTTT; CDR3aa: CASSFTGGSEKLDF
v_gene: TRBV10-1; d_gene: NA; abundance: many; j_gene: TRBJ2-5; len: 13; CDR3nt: TGCGCCAGCAGCCGGGCTCTTGAAGAGACCCAGTACTTC; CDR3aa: CASSRALEETQYF
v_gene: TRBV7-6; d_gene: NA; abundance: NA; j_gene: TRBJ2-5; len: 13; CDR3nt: TGTGCCAGCAGCCCCGGGCCTCACGGAGCCCAGTACTTC; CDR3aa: CASSPGPHGAQYF
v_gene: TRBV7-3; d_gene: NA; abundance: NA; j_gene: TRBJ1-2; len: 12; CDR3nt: TGTGCCACTCTGACGTGCCCCAGGGGCTACACCTTC; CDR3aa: CATLTCPRGYTF
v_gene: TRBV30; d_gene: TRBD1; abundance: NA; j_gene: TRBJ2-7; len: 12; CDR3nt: TGTGCCTGGGGGACAGTCTCCTACGAGCAGTACTTC; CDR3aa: CAWGTVSYEQYF
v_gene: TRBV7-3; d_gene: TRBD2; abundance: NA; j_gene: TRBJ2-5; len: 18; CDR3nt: TGTGCCAGCAGGGACTCGGGACTAGCGCGTGGTAACGAGGAGACCCAGTACTTC; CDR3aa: CASRDSGLARGNEETQYF
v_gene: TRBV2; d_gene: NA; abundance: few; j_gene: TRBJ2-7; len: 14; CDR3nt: TGTGCCAGCGGTATAGGGACCAACTCTCCCGAGCAGTACTTC; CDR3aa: CASGIGTNSPEQYF
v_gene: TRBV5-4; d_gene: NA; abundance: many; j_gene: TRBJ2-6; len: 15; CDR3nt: TGCGCCAGCAGCTTGGGGCGCTCTGGGGCCAACGTCCTGACTTTC; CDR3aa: CASSLGRSGANVLTF
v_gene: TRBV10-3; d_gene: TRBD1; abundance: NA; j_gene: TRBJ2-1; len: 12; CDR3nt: TGTGCCATCAGGGACAGGGTCAATGAGCAGTTCTTC; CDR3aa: CAIRDRVNEQFF